These 13 T cell receptor beta chains were all obtained from the same sample, sequenced in a study of T cells after yellow fever vaccination. TCRdb itself ran the 5' RACE reads through MiXCR, one entry per CDR3 protein. The sample includes about 120,000 distinct CDR3 sequences, around 15% seen only once; the top ten take approximately 43%. Sample: CD8+ T cells sorted from PBMCs, taken 5 days after the yellow fever booster vaccination. Receptor source: a man aged 18 to 30 who received the YFV17D yellow fever vaccine.

The chain uses TRBV7-6 and TRBJ1-4; D remains ambiguous. Germline V CDR1 and CDR2: SGHVS, FNYEAQ. This CDR3 comprises 15 residues. Trimming cost V 0 bases and J 3 bases, with 8 bases left between them. Here the CDR3 DNA reads TGTGCCAGCAGCTTAGCGGGCGCGCCTAATGAAAAACTGTTTTTT. Translating it yields CASSLAGAPNEKLFF.

This chain joins TRBV6-5 and TRBJ1-1; D not certain. The CDR3 has 14 residues. The germline V gene encodes CDR1 MNHEY and CDR2 SVGAGI. V was clipped by 1 base and J by 0 bases, with 6 bases between them. CDR3 coding DNA: TGTGCCAGCAGTTACTTTCGATTGAACACTGAAGCTTTCTTT. The encoded protein is CASSYFRLNTEAFF.

The chain recombines TRBV28 with TRBJ2-1; 12 bases are shared with TRBD1. The CDR3 extends over 15 amino acids. Germline CDR1 reads MDHEN; CDR2 reads SYDVKM. Unmatched junction bases numbered 5, after V lost 3 bases and J lost 8 bases. Written as DNA, the CDR3 is TGTGCCAGCAGTTTTAGGGACAGGGGGCGAGATGAGCAGTTCTTC. This codes for CASSFRDRGRDEQFF. Full variable domain (missing parts from reference TRBV28 and TRBJ2-1): DVKVTQSSRYLVKRTGEKVFLECVQDMDHENMFWYRQDPGLGLRLIYFSYDVKMKEKGDIPEGYSVSREKKERFSLILESASTNQTSMYLCASSFRDRGRDEQFFGPGTRLTVL.

V is TRBV9 and J is TRBJ2-3; maybe TRBD1 (6 bases). Per germline, CDR1 SGDLS and CDR2 YYNGEE. Trimming cost V 0 bases and J 4 bases, with 15 bases left between them. CDR3 size: 16 residues. CDR3 sequence (DNA): TGTGCCAGCAGCGTAGGGGCAGGGGTCTCCCCAGATACGCAGTATTTT. Translating it yields CASSVGAGVSPDTQYF.

This chain joins TRBV20-1 and TRBJ2-1; 8 bases agree with TRBD2. Trimming at V came to 3 bases and at J to 8 bases, leaving 3 bases not matched to a gene. The CDR3 contains 12 residues. The germline gives CDR1 DFQATT, CDR2 SNEGSKA (reference sequence). The CDR3 nucleotides are TGCAGTGCTAGCGGGGGGGCGTATGAGCAGTTCTTC. Translated, it gives CSASGGAYEQFF.

This clonotype was seen a few times. The rearrangement uses TRBV15 and TRBJ2-3; TRBD1 matches 8 bases. CDR3 length: 15 amino acids. The germline V gene encodes CDR1 LNHNV and CDR2 YYDKDF (reference sequence). The J segment lost 5 bases and the V segment lost 0 bases, leaving 4 bases of the junction unmatched. CDR3: CATSRERTGRDTQYF. CDR3 DNA: TGTGCCACCAGCAGAGAGCGGACAGGGCGAGATACGCAGTATTTT. Full variable domain (rest looked up from reference TRBV15 and TRBJ2-3): DAMVIQNPRYQVTQFGKPVTLSCSQTLNHNVMYWYQQKSSQAPKLLFHYYDKDFNNEADTPDNFQSRRPNTSFCFLDIRSPGLGDTAMYLCATSRERTGRDTQYFGPGTRLTVL.

Points on this clonotype: An end of the junction differs from the germline gene, which may be a read error. In DNA, the CDR3 is TGTGCCGGCAGGACAGGGATTAGTCAGCCCCAGCATTTT. This gives the protein CAGRTGISQPQHF. V usage is TRBV6-1 and J usage is TRBJ1-5; 8 positions match TRBD1. This CDR3 has 13 amino acids. Germline V gives CDR1 MNHNS, CDR2 SASEGT.

This clonotype has a handful of counts. This chain's CDR3 is CASRVRTGTANTEAFF. The DNA of the CDR3 is TGCGCCAGCAGGGTTCGTACCGGGACAGCGAACACTGAAGCTTTCTTT. V usage is TRBV5-1 and J usage is TRBJ1-1; TRBD1 matches at 7 bases. The germline V gene has CDR1 SGHRS and CDR2 YFSETQ. The CDR3 length is 16 residues. Germline trimming cut 5 bases from V and 1 base from J; bases unmatched to any gene: 11.

This clonotype occurred a few times. The rearrangement joins TRBV4-3 to TRBJ2-3; possible D gene TRBD1, 6 bases. The length of the CDR3 is 16 residues. Per germline, CDR1 LGHNA and CDR2 YSLEER. Trimming took 0 bases from V and 0 from J, leaving 10 bases between them. The CDR3 spells CASSQDQGISTDTQYF. The CDR3 region has the DNA TGCGCCAGCAGCCAAGACCAGGGGATTAGCACAGATACGCAGTATTTT.

The table lists this clonotype with many counts. The chain employs TRBV9 and TRBJ2-1, with 10 bases identical to TRBD2. V was clipped by 0 bases and J by 6 bases; unmatched bases: 3. The CDR3 loop spans 15 amino acids. Germline V lookup: CDR1 SGDLS, CDR2 YYNGEE. CDR3 region: CASSVASGGLNEQFF. CDR3 coding DNA: TGTGCCAGCAGCGTAGCTAGCGGGGGCCTCAATGAGCAGTTCTTC.

The table lists this clonotype with a count of one. V gene TRBV6-5 combines with J gene TRBJ2-7; D gene uncertain. There are 13 residues in the CDR3. Germline-derived CDR1 and CDR2 are MNHEY and SVGAGI. The V end lost 0 bases, the J end lost 3 bases, and 6 bases lay between the germline ends. The CDR3 region is CASSYSVSYEQYF. DNA for the CDR3: TGTGCCAGCAGTTACTCGGTTAGCTACGAGCAGTACTTC.

The chain links TRBV3-1 to TRBJ1-2; no clear D. The CDR3 covers 12 residues. Germline V gene sequence: CDR1 LGHDT, CDR2 YNNKEL (reference sequence). V dropped 1 base and J dropped 8 bases, with 8 bases sitting between them. The CDR3 DNA sequence: TGTGCCAGCAGCCAAGGGATGGGAGGCTACACCTTC. It codes for CASSQGMGGYTF.

The chain couples TRBV10-2 to TRBJ1-2; no definite D call. Trimming removed 5 bases from V and 2 bases from J, with 18 bases in between. This CDR3 has 16 amino acids. Per germline, CDR1 WSHSY and CDR2 SAAADI. The CDR3 DNA is TGCGCCAGCAGTCTTTCCGGGAGCCTCCCCAACTATGGCTACACCTTC. Its protein is CASSLSGSLPNYGYTF.